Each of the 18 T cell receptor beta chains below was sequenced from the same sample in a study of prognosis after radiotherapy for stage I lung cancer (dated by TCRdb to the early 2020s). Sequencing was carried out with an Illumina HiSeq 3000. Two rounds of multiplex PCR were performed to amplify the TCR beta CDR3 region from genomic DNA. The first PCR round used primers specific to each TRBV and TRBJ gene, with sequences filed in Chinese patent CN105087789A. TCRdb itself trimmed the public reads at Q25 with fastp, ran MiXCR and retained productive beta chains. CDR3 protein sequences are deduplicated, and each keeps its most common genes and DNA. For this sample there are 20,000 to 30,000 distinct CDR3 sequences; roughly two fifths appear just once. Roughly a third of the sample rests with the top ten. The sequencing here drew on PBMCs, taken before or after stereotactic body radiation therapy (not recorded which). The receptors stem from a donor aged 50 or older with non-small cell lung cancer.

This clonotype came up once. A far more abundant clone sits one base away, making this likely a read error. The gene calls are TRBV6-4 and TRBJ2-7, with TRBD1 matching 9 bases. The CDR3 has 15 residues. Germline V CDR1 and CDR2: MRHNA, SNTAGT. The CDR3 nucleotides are TGTTCCTCCATGCCGGGACAGGGATTTGGGTACGAGCAGTACTTC. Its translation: CSSMPGQGFGYEQYF.

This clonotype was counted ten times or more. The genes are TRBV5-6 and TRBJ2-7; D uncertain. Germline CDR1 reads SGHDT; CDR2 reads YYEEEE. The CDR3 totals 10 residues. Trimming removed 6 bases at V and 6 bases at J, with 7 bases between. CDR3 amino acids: CASTSVEQYF. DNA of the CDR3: TGTGCCAGCACGAGTGTCGAGCAGTACTTC.

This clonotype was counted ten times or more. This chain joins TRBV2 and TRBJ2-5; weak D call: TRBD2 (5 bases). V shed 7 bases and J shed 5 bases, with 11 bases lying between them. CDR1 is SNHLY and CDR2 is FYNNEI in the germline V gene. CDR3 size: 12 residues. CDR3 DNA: TGTGCCAGCACTGAGGGAGACGAGACCCAGTACTTC. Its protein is CASTEGDETQYF. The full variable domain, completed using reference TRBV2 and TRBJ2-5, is EPEVTQTPSHQVTQMGQEVILRCVPISNHLYFYWYRQILGQKVEFLVSFYNNEISEKSEIFDDQFSVERPDGSNFTLKIRSTKLEDSAMYFCASTEGDETQYFGPGTRLLVL.

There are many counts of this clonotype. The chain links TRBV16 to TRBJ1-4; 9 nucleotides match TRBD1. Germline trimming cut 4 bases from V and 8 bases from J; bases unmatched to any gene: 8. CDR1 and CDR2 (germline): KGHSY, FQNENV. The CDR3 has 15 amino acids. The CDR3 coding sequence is TGTGCCAGCAGCCGGGGCGACAGGGGGAGCGAAAAACTGTTTTTT. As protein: CASSRGDRGSEKLFF.

For the CDR3, the DNA is TGTGCCAGCAGTTACAGGGCCGGGACAGGGGATTACGGCTACACCTTC. Residues: CASSYRAGTGDYGYTF. V gene TRBV12-3 or TRBV12-4 combines with J gene TRBJ1-2; TRBD1 agrees at 10 bases. J was trimmed by 8 bases and V by 4 bases; bases with no gene match: 13. The CDR3 spans 16 residues.

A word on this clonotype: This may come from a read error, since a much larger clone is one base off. In nucleotides, the CDR3 is TGTGCCAGCAGCGGGGACGGGGAGCTGTTTTTT. Protein product: CASSGDGELFF. The V call is TRBV9, the J call TRBJ2-2, with D unresolved. Germline V gives CDR1 SGDLS, CDR2 YYNGEE. The length of the CDR3 is 11 residues. Trimming left V 3 bases short and J 7 bases short, with 4 bases between.

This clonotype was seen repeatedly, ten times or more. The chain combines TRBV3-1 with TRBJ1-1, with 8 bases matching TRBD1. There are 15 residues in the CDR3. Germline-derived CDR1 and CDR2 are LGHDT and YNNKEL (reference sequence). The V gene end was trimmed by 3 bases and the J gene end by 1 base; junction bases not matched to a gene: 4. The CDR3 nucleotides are TGTGCCAGCAGCCAGCCCGGACAGGGGAACACTGAAGCTTTCTTT. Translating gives CASSQPGQGNTEAFF.

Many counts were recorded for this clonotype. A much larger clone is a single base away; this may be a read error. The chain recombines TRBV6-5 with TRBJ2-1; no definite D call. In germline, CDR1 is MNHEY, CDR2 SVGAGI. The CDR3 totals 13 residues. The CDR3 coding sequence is TGTGCCGGCAGTTCCACACTCGTGGGTGAGCAGTTCTTC. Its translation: CAGSSTLVGEQFF.

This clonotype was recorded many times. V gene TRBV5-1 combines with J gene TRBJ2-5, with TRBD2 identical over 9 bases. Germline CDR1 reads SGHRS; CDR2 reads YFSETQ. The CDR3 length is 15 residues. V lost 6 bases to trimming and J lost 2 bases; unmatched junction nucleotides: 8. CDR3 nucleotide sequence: TGCGCCAGCAAAAGGACGAGCGGGGGGCAAGAGACCCAGTACTTC. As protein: CASKRTSGGQETQYF.

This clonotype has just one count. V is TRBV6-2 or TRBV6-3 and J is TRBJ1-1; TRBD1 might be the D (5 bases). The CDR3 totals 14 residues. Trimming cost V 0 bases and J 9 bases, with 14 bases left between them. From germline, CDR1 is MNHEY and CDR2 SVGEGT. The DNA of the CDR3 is TGTGCCAGCAGTTACTCAGGGGCCCTGGATCAAGCTTTCTTT. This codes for CASSYSGALDQAFF.

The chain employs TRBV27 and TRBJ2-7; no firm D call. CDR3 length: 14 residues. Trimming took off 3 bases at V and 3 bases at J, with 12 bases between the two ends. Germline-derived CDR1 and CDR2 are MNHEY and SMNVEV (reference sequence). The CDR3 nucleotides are TGTGCCAGCAGTTTTATAGGCAGAGGCTACGAGCAGTACTTC. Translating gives CASSFIGRGYEQYF.

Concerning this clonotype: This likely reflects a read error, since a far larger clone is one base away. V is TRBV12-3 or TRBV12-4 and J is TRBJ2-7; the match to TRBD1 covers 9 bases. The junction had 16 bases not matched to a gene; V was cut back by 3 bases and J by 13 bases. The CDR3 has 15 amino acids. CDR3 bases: TGTGCCAGCAGTTTTGGACAGGGGCTCCAAGAGACCCATTACTTC. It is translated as CASSFGQGLQETHYF.

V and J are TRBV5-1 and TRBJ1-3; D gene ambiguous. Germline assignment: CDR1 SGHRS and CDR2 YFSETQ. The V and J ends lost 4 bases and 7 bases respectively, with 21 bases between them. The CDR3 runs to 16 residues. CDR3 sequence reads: CASSPLGHGQSNTIYF. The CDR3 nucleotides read TGCGCCAGCAGCCCTCTTGGGCATGGTCAATCTAACACCATATATTTT.

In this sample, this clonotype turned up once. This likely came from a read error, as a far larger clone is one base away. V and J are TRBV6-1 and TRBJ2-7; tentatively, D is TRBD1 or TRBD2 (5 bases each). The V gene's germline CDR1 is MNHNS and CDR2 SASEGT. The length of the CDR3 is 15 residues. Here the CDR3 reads CASSYKRDGPYEHYF. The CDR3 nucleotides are TGTGCCAGCAGTTACAAGAGGGACGGGCCCTACGAGCATTACTTC.

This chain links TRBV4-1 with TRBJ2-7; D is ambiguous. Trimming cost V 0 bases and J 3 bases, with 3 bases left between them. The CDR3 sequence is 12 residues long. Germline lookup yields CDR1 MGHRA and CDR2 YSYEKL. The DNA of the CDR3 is TGCGCCAGCAGCCAAGACAACTACGAGCAGTACTTC. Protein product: CASSQDNYEQYF.

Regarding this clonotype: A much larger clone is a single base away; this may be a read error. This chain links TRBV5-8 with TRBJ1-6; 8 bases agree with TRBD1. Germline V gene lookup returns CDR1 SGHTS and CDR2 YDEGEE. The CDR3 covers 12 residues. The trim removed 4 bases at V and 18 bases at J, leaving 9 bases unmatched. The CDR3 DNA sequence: TGTGCCAGCAGCAAGGACAGGGAGCCACCCCACTTT. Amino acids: CASSKDREPPHF. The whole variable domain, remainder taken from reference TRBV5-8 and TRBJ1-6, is EAGVTQSPTHLIKTRGQQATLRCSPISGHTSVYWYQQALGLGLQFLLWYDEGEERNRGNFPPRFSGRQFPNYSSELNVNALELEDSALYLCASSKDREPPHFGNGTRLTVT.

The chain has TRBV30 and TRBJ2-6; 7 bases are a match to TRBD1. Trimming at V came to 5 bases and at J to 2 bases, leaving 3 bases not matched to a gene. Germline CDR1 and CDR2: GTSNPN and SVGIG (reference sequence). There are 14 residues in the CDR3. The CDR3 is CAWDRVPGANVLTF. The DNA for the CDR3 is TGTGCCTGGGACAGGGTACCTGGGGCCAACGTCCTGACTTTC.

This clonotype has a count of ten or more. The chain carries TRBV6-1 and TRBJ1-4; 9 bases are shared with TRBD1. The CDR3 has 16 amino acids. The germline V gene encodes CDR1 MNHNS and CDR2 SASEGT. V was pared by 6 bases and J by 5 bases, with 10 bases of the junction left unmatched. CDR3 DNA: TGTGCCAGCAGCGTACCTACCGGGACAGGGAATGAAAAACTGTTTTTT. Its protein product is CASSVPTGTGNEKLFF.